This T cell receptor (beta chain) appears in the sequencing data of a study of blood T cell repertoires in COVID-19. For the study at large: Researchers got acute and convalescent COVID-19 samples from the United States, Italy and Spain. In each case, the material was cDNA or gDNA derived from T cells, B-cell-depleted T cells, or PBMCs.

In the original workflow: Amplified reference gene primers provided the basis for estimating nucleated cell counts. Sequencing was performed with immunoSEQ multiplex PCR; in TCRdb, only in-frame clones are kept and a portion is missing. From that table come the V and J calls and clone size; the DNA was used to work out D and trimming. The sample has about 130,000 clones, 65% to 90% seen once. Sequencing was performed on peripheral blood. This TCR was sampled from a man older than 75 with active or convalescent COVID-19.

DNA for the CDR3: TGTGCCACCAGACCGGGACTAGCGGGAAATGAGCAGTTCTTC. Translation: CATRPGLAGNEQFF. The V call is TRBV24-1, the J call TRBJ2-1; 13 positions agree with TRBD2. This CDR3 is built from 14 residues. V shed 7 bases, J shed 7 bases, and the junction held 3 bases outside the gene matches. Germline loops: CDR1 KGHDR, CDR2 SFDVKD.